Listed below are T cell receptor beta chains from one sample, sequenced in a study of control samples from healthy donors and cancer patients. Profiled with immunoSEQ multiplex PCR; TCRdb holds only in-frame clones, not every one. This sample carries around 86,000 clones, around 90% of them seen once, and the ten largest clones take about 1.9%. Sequenced sample: PBMCs. These receptors were collected from an older woman with head and neck cancer. The CDR3 runs from the conserved cysteine through the conserved F or W. Fields, in order: J gene, V gene, CDR3 length, clone size, D gene, CDR3 DNA, CDR3 protein. The D gene is left open where the match is weak. Expanded clones are given a class, and other clones once, few, many or no size at all.

J gene: TRBJ2-1; V gene: TRBV30; CDR3 length: 15; clone size: .; D gene: .; CDR3 DNA: TGTGCCTGGAGTTCCCAGGGGGGAGGGGACAATGAGCAGTTCTTC; CDR3 protein: CAWSSQGGGDNEQFF
J gene: TRBJ2-7; V gene: TRBV24-1; CDR3 length: 15; clone size: once; D gene: TRBD1; CDR3 DNA: TGTGCCACCAGTGATCCTACGACAGGGGTCTACGAGCAGTACTTC; CDR3 protein: CATSDPTTGVYEQYF
J gene: TRBJ2-1; V gene: TRBV15; CDR3 length: 14; clone size: .; D gene: .; CDR3 DNA: TGTGCCACCAGCAGAGACGGGGCACCCAATGAGCAGTTCTTC; CDR3 protein: CATSRDGAPNEQFF
J gene: TRBJ2-1; V gene: TRBV4-1; CDR3 length: 16; clone size: .; D gene: .; CDR3 DNA: TGCGCCAGCAGCCAAGAAACTTCTAGCTCCTACAATGAGCAGTTCTTC; CDR3 protein: CASSQETSSSYNEQFF
J gene: TRBJ2-7; V gene: TRBV28; CDR3 length: 14; clone size: .; D gene: .; CDR3 DNA: TGTGCCAGCAGAACCCCGCTAGGGTCCTACGAGCAGTACTTC; CDR3 protein: CASRTPLGSYEQYF
J gene: TRBJ2-7; V gene: TRBV19; CDR3 length: 15; clone size: .; D gene: TRBD2; CDR3 DNA: TGTGCCAGTAGTATAAGGCAGCGGGAGGGCTACGAGCAGTACTTC; CDR3 protein: CASSIRQREGYEQYF
J gene: TRBJ2-1; V gene: TRBV9; CDR3 length: 15; clone size: .; D gene: TRBD2; CDR3 DNA: TGTGCCAGCAGCGTAGTTCCGCGGGAGGGCGGTGAGCAGTTCTTC; CDR3 protein: CASSVVPREGGEQFF
J gene: TRBJ1-3; V gene: TRBV30; CDR3 length: 14; clone size: .; D gene: .; CDR3 DNA: TGTGCCTGGAGTGTAGGGGGTTCTGGAAACACCATATATTTT; CDR3 protein: CAWSVGGSGNTIYF
J gene: TRBJ1-4; V gene: TRBV6-5; CDR3 length: 12; clone size: once; D gene: .; CDR3 DNA: TGTGCCAGCAGAGACATTAATGAAAAACTGTTTTTT; CDR3 protein: CASRDINEKLFF
J gene: TRBJ2-3; V gene: TRBV11-2; CDR3 length: 15; clone size: .; D gene: TRBD2; CDR3 DNA: TGTGCCAGCAGCTCGGCCACTAGCGTCCCAGATACGCAGTATTTT; CDR3 protein: CASSSATSVPDTQYF
J gene: TRBJ2-7; V gene: TRBV9; CDR3 length: 13; clone size: .; D gene: .; CDR3 DNA: TGTGCCAGCAGCGTAGACGGGTACTACGAGCAGTACTTC; CDR3 protein: CASSVDGYYEQYF
J gene: TRBJ1-1; V gene: TRBV30; CDR3 length: 14; clone size: .; D gene: .; CDR3 DNA: TGTGCCTGGAGTGTCTCAGGGGTCAACACTGAAGCTTTCTTT; CDR3 protein: CAWSVSGVNTEAFF
J gene: TRBJ2-3; V gene: TRBV23-1; CDR3 length: 18; clone size: .; D gene: .; CDR3 DNA: TGCGCCAGCAGTCAAACCGGGACTCCTATGGATAAAACAGATACGCAGTATTTT; CDR3 protein: CASSQTGTPMDKTDTQYF
J gene: TRBJ1-6; V gene: TRBV30; CDR3 length: 12; clone size: .; D gene: .; CDR3 DNA: TGTGCCTGGGGGGAGGCGGTTTCACCCCTCCACTTT; CDR3 protein: CAWGEAVSPLHF
J gene: TRBJ2-1; V gene: TRBV29-1; CDR3 length: 14; clone size: .; D gene: .; CDR3 DNA: TGCAGCGTTGGGACCCGGACTACCGACAATGAGCAGTTCTTC; CDR3 protein: CSVGTRTTDNEQFF
J gene: TRBJ2-5; V gene: TRBV4-2; CDR3 length: 18; clone size: few; D gene: TRBD2; CDR3 DNA: TGTGCCAGCAGCCAAGATGGCGAGATGTCTAGCGGGAAGGAGACCCAGTACTTC; CDR3 protein: CASSQDGEMSSGKETQYF
J gene: TRBJ2-3; V gene: TRBV5-1; CDR3 length: 17; clone size: .; D gene: TRBD2; CDR3 DNA: TGCGCCAGCAGCTTGGCCAGGGGGACTAGCGGCACAGATACGCAGTATTTT; CDR3 protein: CASSLARGTSGTDTQYF
J gene: TRBJ2-1; V gene: TRBV7-2; CDR3 length: 15; clone size: .; D gene: TRBD2; CDR3 DNA: TGTGCCAGCAGCGAACTAGCGGGAGGTCGGAATGAGCAGTTCTTC; CDR3 protein: CASSELAGGRNEQFF
J gene: TRBJ2-2; V gene: TRBV19; CDR3 length: 14; clone size: .; D gene: .; CDR3 DNA: TGTGCCAGTAGTATAAACTGGGGGACCGGGGAGCTGTTTTTT; CDR3 protein: CASSINWGTGELFF
J gene: TRBJ2-3; V gene: TRBV28; CDR3 length: 15; clone size: .; D gene: .; CDR3 DNA: TGTGCCAGCAGTTTGGCCAGGGGCCGGCGGGATACGCAGTATTTT; CDR3 protein: CASSLARGRRDTQYF
J gene: TRBJ2-5; V gene: TRBV5-4; CDR3 length: 15; clone size: .; D gene: .; CDR3 DNA: TGTGCCAGCAGCTCCTCCCTTAATAATCAAGAGACCCAGTACTTC; CDR3 protein: CASSSSLNNQETQYF
J gene: TRBJ1-3; V gene: TRBV25-1; CDR3 length: 18; clone size: once; D gene: TRBD1; CDR3 DNA: TGTGCCAGCAGTGAACTTAACGACAGGGTTTTGGATGGAAACACCATATATTTT; CDR3 protein: CASSELNDRVLDGNTIYF
J gene: TRBJ2-7; V gene: TRBV9; CDR3 length: 13; clone size: .; D gene: .; CDR3 DNA: TGTGCCAGCAGCCCAGGGACCGTAGACGAGCAGTACTTC; CDR3 protein: CASSPGTVDEQYF
J gene: TRBJ2-6; V gene: TRBV30; CDR3 length: 12; clone size: once; D gene: .; CDR3 DNA: TGTGCCTGGAGTGATGGGGCCAACGTCCTGACTTTC; CDR3 protein: CAWSDGANVLTF
J gene: TRBJ2-1; V gene: TRBV7-3; CDR3 length: 15; clone size: once; D gene: .; CDR3 DNA: TGTGCCAGCAGCTTAATTGCTAGCCCCGACAATGAGCAGTTCTTC; CDR3 protein: CASSLIASPDNEQFF
J gene: TRBJ2-1; V gene: TRBV14; CDR3 length: 18; clone size: once; D gene: .; CDR3 DNA: TGTGCCAGCAGCCAAGGGGAGTTGTGGTTAGCGGATCGGAATGAGCAGTTCTTC; CDR3 protein: CASSQGELWLADRNEQFF
J gene: TRBJ1-1; V gene: TRBV15; CDR3 length: 16; clone size: .; D gene: .; CDR3 DNA: TGTGCCACCAGCAGAGATCCCCGGCTTCTGTGGACTGAAGCTTTCTTT; CDR3 protein: CATSRDPRLLWTEAFF
J gene: TRBJ2-3; V gene: TRBV5-1; CDR3 length: 14; clone size: .; D gene: .; CDR3 DNA: TGCGCCAGCAGCTCGGGACTGAGCACAGATACGCAGTATTTT; CDR3 protein: CASSSGLSTDTQYF
J gene: TRBJ2-7; V gene: TRBV9; CDR3 length: 15; clone size: once; D gene: .; CDR3 DNA: TGTGCCAGCAGCGTACTACCTCAACCTACATACGAGCAGTACTTC; CDR3 protein: CASSVLPQPTYEQYF
J gene: TRBJ2-2; V gene: TRBV30; CDR3 length: 18; clone size: .; D gene: TRBD2; CDR3 DNA: TGTGCCTGGGGCTCTAAGACCGGGACTAGCGGTAACACCGGGGAGCTGTTTTTT; CDR3 protein: CAWGSKTGTSGNTGELFF
J gene: TRBJ2-1; V gene: TRBV6-5; CDR3 length: 13; clone size: .; D gene: .; CDR3 DNA: TGTGCCAGCAGTTACTCAGGGGTGGATGAGCAGTTCTTC; CDR3 protein: CASSYSGVDEQFF
J gene: TRBJ1-6; V gene: TRBV7-2; CDR3 length: 17; clone size: .; D gene: TRBD1; CDR3 DNA: TGTGCCAGCAGCTCGGTAGGGGGGCAGGGGGCTAATTCACCCCTCCACTTT; CDR3 protein: CASSSVGGQGANSPLHF
J gene: TRBJ2-1; V gene: TRBV29-1; CDR3 length: 15; clone size: .; D gene: TRBD2; CDR3 DNA: TGCAGCGTTGACAAAGGACTAGCCGTTTCAGGTGAGCAGTTCTTC; CDR3 protein: CSVDKGLAVSGEQFF
J gene: TRBJ2-1; V gene: TRBV29-1; CDR3 length: 13; clone size: .; D gene: .; CDR3 DNA: TGCAGCGCCAGGAGGGACTCCTACAATGAGCAGTTCTTC; CDR3 protein: CSARRDSYNEQFF
J gene: TRBJ1-5; V gene: TRBV6-1; CDR3 length: 14; clone size: .; D gene: .; CDR3 DNA: TGTGCCAGCAGTGATAGGGGGACGGACCAGCCCCAGCATTTT; CDR3 protein: CASSDRGTDQPQHF
J gene: TRBJ2-2; V gene: TRBV5-1; CDR3 length: 14; clone size: .; D gene: .; CDR3 DNA: TGCGCCAGCAGAGGGGTGGAAGCCGCCGGGGAGCTGTTTTTT; CDR3 protein: CASRGVEAAGELFF
J gene: TRBJ2-1; V gene: TRBV12-5; CDR3 length: 21; clone size: .; D gene: TRBD2; CDR3 DNA: TGTGCTAGTGGTTTCCCCCTTGGGACTAGCGCTGGAAGGAGCTCCTACAATGAGCAGTTCTTC; CDR3 protein: CASGFPLGTSAGRSSYNEQFF
J gene: TRBJ2-7; V gene: TRBV6-2/TRBV6-3; CDR3 length: 14; clone size: .; D gene: .; CDR3 DNA: TGTGCCAGCAGTCCACTAACGGTTCCCTACGAGCAGTACTTC; CDR3 protein: CASSPLTVPYEQYF
J gene: TRBJ1-2; V gene: TRBV6-5; CDR3 length: 14; clone size: .; D gene: .; CDR3 DNA: TGTGCCAGCAGGCCTCCGGGCCAAATGCGGGGCTACACCTTC; CDR3 protein: CASRPPGQMRGYTF
J gene: TRBJ2-7; V gene: TRBV27; CDR3 length: 15; clone size: .; D gene: .; CDR3 DNA: TGTGCCAGCAGTCCCGGGGGAGGGGGCAGGTACGAGCAGTACTTC; CDR3 protein: CASSPGGGGRYEQYF
J gene: TRBJ2-3; V gene: TRBV9; CDR3 length: 15; clone size: .; D gene: TRBD2; CDR3 DNA: TGTGCCAGCAGCGTAGGGGCGGGAGTGTCGGATACGCAGTATTTT; CDR3 protein: CASSVGAGVSDTQYF
J gene: TRBJ2-7; V gene: TRBV6-5; CDR3 length: 14; clone size: .; D gene: TRBD2; CDR3 DNA: TGTGCCAGCAAGCGGGAGGTTGCTCTATCCGAGCAGTACTTC; CDR3 protein: CASKREVALSEQYF
J gene: TRBJ1-2; V gene: TRBV2; CDR3 length: 13; clone size: .; D gene: .; CDR3 DNA: TGTGCCAGCAGTGTCCGGGAAAGCTATGGCTACACCTTC; CDR3 protein: CASSVRESYGYTF
J gene: TRBJ2-1; V gene: TRBV12-5; CDR3 length: 17; clone size: .; D gene: TRBD2; CDR3 DNA: TGTGCTAGTGGTTTGGTAATGACTAGCGGATCTAACAATGAGCAGTTCTTC; CDR3 protein: CASGLVMTSGSNNEQFF
J gene: TRBJ1-5; V gene: TRBV19; CDR3 length: 14; clone size: .; D gene: TRBD1; CDR3 DNA: TGTGCCAGTAGTGGGACAGCCCTGAATCAGCCCCAGCATTTT; CDR3 protein: CASSGTALNQPQHF
J gene: TRBJ2-3; V gene: TRBV5-1; CDR3 length: 15; clone size: few; D gene: TRBD2; CDR3 DNA: TGCGCCAGCAGACGGAGTCTAGCGGAAACAGATACGCAGTATTTT; CDR3 protein: CASRRSLAETDTQYF
J gene: TRBJ2-1; V gene: TRBV11-2; CDR3 length: 14; clone size: .; D gene: .; CDR3 DNA: TGTGCCAGCAGCGCCATTACAGGGTGGGGTGAGCAGTTCTTC; CDR3 protein: CASSAITGWGEQFF
J gene: TRBJ2-7; V gene: TRBV4-2; CDR3 length: 15; clone size: .; D gene: TRBD1; CDR3 DNA: TGTGCCAGCAGCCAAGGGGACAGGGATACCTACGAGCAGTACTTC; CDR3 protein: CASSQGDRDTYEQYF
J gene: TRBJ1-5; V gene: TRBV7-2; CDR3 length: 15; clone size: .; D gene: TRBD1; CDR3 DNA: TGTGCCAGCAGCCTAGAGGGGACAGTCAATCAGCCCCAGCATTTT; CDR3 protein: CASSLEGTVNQPQHF
J gene: TRBJ2-7; V gene: TRBV9; CDR3 length: 13; clone size: .; D gene: .; CDR3 DNA: TGTGCCAGCAGCGTAGAAGGGTACGGCGAGCAGTACTTC; CDR3 protein: CASSVEGYGEQYF
J gene: TRBJ1-1; V gene: TRBV7-2; CDR3 length: 13; clone size: .; D gene: .; CDR3 DNA: TGTGCCAGCGGACCGTTAATGAACACTGAAGCTTTCTTT; CDR3 protein: CASGPLMNTEAFF
J gene: TRBJ2-1; V gene: TRBV4-1; CDR3 length: 20; clone size: .; D gene: TRBD2; CDR3 DNA: TGCGCCAGCAGCCAAAAGGGACTAGCGGGAGACACGATCTCCTACAATGAGCAGTTCTTC; CDR3 protein: CASSQKGLAGDTISYNEQFF
J gene: TRBJ2-2; V gene: TRBV5-1; CDR3 length: 17; clone size: .; D gene: TRBD2; CDR3 DNA: TGCGCCAGCAGCAAGGGACTAGCGGGAGGAAGTACCGGGGAGCTGTTTTTT; CDR3 protein: CASSKGLAGGSTGELFF
J gene: TRBJ1-1; V gene: TRBV6-5; CDR3 length: 15; clone size: .; D gene: TRBD1; CDR3 DNA: TGTGCCAGCAGCGGGACAGGGGGCCAGAACACTGAAGCTTTCTTT; CDR3 protein: CASSGTGGQNTEAFF
J gene: TRBJ2-3; V gene: TRBV2; CDR3 length: 10; clone size: .; D gene: .; CDR3 DNA: TGTGCCAGCAGTTTCAATACGCAGTATTTT; CDR3 protein: CASSFNTQYF